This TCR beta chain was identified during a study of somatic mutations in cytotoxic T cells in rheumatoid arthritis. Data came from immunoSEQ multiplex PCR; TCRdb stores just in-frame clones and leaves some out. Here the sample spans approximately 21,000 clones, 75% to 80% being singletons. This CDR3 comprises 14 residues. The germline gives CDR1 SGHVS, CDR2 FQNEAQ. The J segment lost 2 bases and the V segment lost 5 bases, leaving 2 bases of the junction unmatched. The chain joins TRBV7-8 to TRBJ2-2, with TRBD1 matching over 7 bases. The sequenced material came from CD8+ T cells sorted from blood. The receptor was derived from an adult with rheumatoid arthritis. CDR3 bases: TGTGCCAGCAGCGGGACAGACAACACCGGGGAGCTGTTTTTT. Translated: CASSGTDNTGELFF. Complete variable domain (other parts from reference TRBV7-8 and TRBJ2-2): GAGVSQSPRYKVAKRGQDVALRCDPISGHVSLFWYQQALGQGPEFLTYFQNEAQLDKSGLPSDRFFAERPEGSVSTLKIQRTQQEDSAVYLCASSGTDNTGELFFGEGSRLTVL.